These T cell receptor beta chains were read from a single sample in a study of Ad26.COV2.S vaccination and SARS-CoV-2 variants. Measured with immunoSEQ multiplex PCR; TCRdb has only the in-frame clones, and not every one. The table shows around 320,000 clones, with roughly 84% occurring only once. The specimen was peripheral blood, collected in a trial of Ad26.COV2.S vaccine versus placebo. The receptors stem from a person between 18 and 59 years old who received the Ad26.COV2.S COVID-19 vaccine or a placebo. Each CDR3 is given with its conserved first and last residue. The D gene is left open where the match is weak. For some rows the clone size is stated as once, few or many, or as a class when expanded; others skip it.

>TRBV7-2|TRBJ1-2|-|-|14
TGTGCCAGCAGCCTCCTCCAAGTTAACTATGGCTACACCTTC
CASSLLQVNYGYTF
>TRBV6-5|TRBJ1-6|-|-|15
TGTGCCAGCCCCAACGAACAGGGAAATAATTCACCCCTCCACTTT
CASPNEQGNNSPLHF
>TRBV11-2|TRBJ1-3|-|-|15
TGTGCCAGCAGCGCTACGGACAACTCTGGAAACACCATATATTTT
CASSATDNSGNTIYF
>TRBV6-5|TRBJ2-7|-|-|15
TGTGCCAGCAGTCGGGACTTTGAGAGCTCCTACGAGCAGTACTTC
CASSRDFESSYEQYF
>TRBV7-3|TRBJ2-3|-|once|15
TGTGCCAGCAGCCGCGCTGTGGGGGACCCAGATACGCAGTATTTT
CASSRAVGDPDTQYF
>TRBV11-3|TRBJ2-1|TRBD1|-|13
TGTGCCAGCAGCTTGGGACAGCACAATGAGCAGTTCTTC
CASSLGQHNEQFF
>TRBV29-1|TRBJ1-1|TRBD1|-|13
TGCAGCGTTCGTGACAGGGCTGACTCTGAAGCTTTCTTT
CSVRDRADSEAFF
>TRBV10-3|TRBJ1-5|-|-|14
TGTGCCATCAGCCCAGGGAACAGCAATCAGCCCCAGCATTTT
CAISPGNSNQPQHF
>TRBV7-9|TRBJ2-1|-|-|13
TGTGCCAGCAGCTTCGGGGTTGTGGGTGAGCAGTTCTTC
CASSFGVVGEQFF
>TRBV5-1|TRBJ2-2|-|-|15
TGCGCCAGCAGCTTGGTCGGGGGGCAGGCCGGGGAGCTGTTTTTT
CASSLVGGQAGELFF
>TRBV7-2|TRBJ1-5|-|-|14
TGTGCCAGCAGCTTATCCCCCCTCCAGGAGCCCCAGCATTTT
CASSLSPLQEPQHF
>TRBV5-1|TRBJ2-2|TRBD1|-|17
TGCGCCAGCAGCTTCGGAGGGAGACAGGGGGGCACCGGGGAGCTGTTTTTT
CASSFGGRQGGTGELFF
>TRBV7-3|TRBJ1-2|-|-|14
TGTGCCAGCAGCTTAAGTGGTGGCGAATATGGCTACACCTTC
CASSLSGGEYGYTF
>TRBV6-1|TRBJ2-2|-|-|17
TGTGCCAGCAGTGAACTGGGGGCCCTCGGGGACACCGGGGAGCTGTTTTTT
CASSELGALGDTGELFF
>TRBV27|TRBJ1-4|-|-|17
TGTGCCAGCAGTGTAATCTACACGGAAACAACTAATGAAAAACTGTTTTTT
CASSVIYTETTNEKLFF
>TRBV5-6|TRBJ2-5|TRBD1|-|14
TGTGCCAGCAGCCCGACAGGGGAAAGGGAGACCCAGTACTTC
CASSPTGERETQYF
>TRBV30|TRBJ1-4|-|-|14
TGTGCCTGGAGTGTAACCCTATTCCATGAAAAACTGTTTTTT
CAWSVTLFHEKLFF
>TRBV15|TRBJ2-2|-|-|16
TGTGCCACCAGCAGAAATACCGGGACACCCACCGGGGAGCTGTTTTTT
CATSRNTGTPTGELFF
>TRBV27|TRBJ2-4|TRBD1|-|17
TGTGCCAGCAGTTCGCTCGGGACAGGATCAGCCAAAAACATTCAGTACTTC
CASSSLGTGSAKNIQYF
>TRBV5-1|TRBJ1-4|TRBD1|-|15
TGCGCCAGCAGCCGGACAGGGCCGGGCGGCGAAAAACTGTTTTTT
CASSRTGPGGEKLFF
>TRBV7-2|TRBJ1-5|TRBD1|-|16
TGTGCCAGCAGCTTAGGAGCTAGGACAGGGGGCCGGGTCCAGCATTTT
CASSLGARTGGRVQHF
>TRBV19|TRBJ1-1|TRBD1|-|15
TGTGCCAGTAGTATACTCTGGGACAGGAACACTGAAGCTTTCTTT
CASSILWDRNTEAFF